The 12 T cell receptor beta chains given below trace back to one sample, sequenced in a study of cytomegalovirus exposure and HLA in healthy donors. Amplification used 60 Vbeta primers and 13 Jbeta primers. The table came from immunoSEQ multiplex PCR; TCRdb's copy has only in-frame clones and leaves some out. The sample includes approximately 180,000 clones, over 75% of them seen just once. Sequencing was performed on PBMCs. These receptors all stem from a girl less than two years old in good health and CMV-seronegative.

The chain joins TRBV27 to TRBJ2-5; 9 positions match TRBD1. V dropped 2 bases and J dropped 1; count of bases not matched to a gene: 8. Germline V gene data show CDR1 as MNHEY and CDR2 as SMNVEV (reference sequence). CDR3 size: 17 residues. The chain's CDR3 is CASSLGTGGLSQETQYF. The CDR3 DNA sequence: TGTGCCAGCAGTTTAGGTACAGGGGGCCTGTCCCAAGAGACCCAGTACTTC.

The rearrangement uses TRBV5-1 and TRBJ2-5; no reliable D call. Trimming stripped 4 bases from V and 2 bases from J, with 3 bases between. CDR3 length: 11 residues. CDR1 and CDR2 from the germline V gene are SGHRS and YFSETQ. The CDR3 sequence is CASSPQETQYF. CDR3 in DNA: TGCGCCAGCAGCCCACAAGAGACCCAGTACTTC.

This clone has only one observation. The chain links TRBV5-4 to TRBJ2-5; a weak D match, TRBD2 (5 bases). The germline V gene has CDR1 SGHNT and CDR2 YYREEE (reference sequence). This CDR3 region has 15 residues. Trimming stripped 4 bases from V and 3 bases from J, with 16 bases between. As DNA, the CDR3 is TGTGCCAGCAGCGTCGAACTAGGAGGCAAAGAGACCCAGTACTTC. Protein: CASSVELGGKETQYF.

The rearrangement uses TRBV7-8 and TRBJ1-1; 7 nucleotides line up with TRBD1. The CDR3 length is 14 residues. The V and J ends lost 1 base and 3 bases, in that order; junction bases with no gene match: 2. From germline, CDR1 is SGHVS and CDR2 FQNEAQ. The CDR3 spells CASSLDDRDTEAFF. The CDR3 coding sequence is TGTGCCAGCAGCTTAGATGACAGGGACACTGAAGCTTTCTTT.

The chain carries TRBV25-1 and TRBJ2-1; weak D call: TRBD1 (6 bases). Per germline, CDR1 MGHDK and CDR2 SYGVNS. This CDR3 has 18 amino acids. Trimming removed 2 bases from V and 0 bases from J, with 17 bases in between. CDR3 in amino acids: CASSEKGNRVSSYNEQFF. In nucleotides, the CDR3 is TGTGCCAGCAGTGAAAAAGGCAACAGGGTTAGCTCCTACAATGAGCAGTTCTTC.

The gene calls are TRBV6-5 and TRBJ1-2; 7 nucleotides match TRBD1. V gave up 1 base and J gave up 2 bases; unmatched junction bases: 1. Per the germline V gene, CDR1 is MNHEY and CDR2 is SVGAGI. The length of the CDR3 is 14 residues. The chain's CDR3 is CASSYWGQNYGYTF. CDR3 bases: TGTGCCAGCAGTTACTGGGGACAGAACTATGGCTACACCTTC.

The gene calls are TRBV7-3 and TRBJ2-2, with TRBD1 as a possible D gene (5 bases). CDR1 and CDR2 from the germline V gene are SGHTA and FQGTGA. This CDR3 region has 17 residues. V was cut by 1 base and J by 4 bases, with 16 bases left in between. Written as DNA, the CDR3 is TGTGCCAGCAGCTTAAGCTCAGGGCGGCTGGCCACCGGGGAGCTGTTTTTT. Amino acid sequence: CASSLSSGRLATGELFF.

This clone occurred once. CDR3 in amino acids: CASSDHGQLNTEAFF. CDR3 coding DNA: TGTGCCAGCAGCGACCATGGACAGCTCAACACTGAAGCTTTCTTT. The rearrangement links TRBV9 to TRBJ1-1, with a possible D match to TRBD1 (6 bases). V gave up 3 bases and J gave up 2 bases, with 14 bases separating them. The CDR3 length is 15 residues. Germline loops: CDR1 SGDLS, CDR2 YYNGEE.

V gene TRBV7-9 combines with J gene TRBJ2-5, with no clear D. The V and J ends lost 4 bases and 4 bases respectively, with 13 bases between them. Germline V gene sequence: CDR1 SEHNR, CDR2 FQNEAQ (reference sequence). This CDR3 has 14 residues. This CDR3 is CASSSNPETETQYF. The CDR3 nucleotides read TGTGCCAGCAGCTCCAACCCGGAGACAGAGACCCAGTACTTC.

The genes are TRBV2 and TRBJ2-3, with 7 bases lining up with TRBD1. Germline CDR1 and CDR2: SNHLY and FYNNEI. The J segment lost 0 bases and the V segment lost 7 bases, leaving 4 bases of the junction unmatched. The CDR3 is made up of 14 amino acids. The CDR3 DNA reads as TGTGCCAGCACAGGGACAGTTAGCACAGATACGCAGTATTTT. Its translation is CASTGTVSTDTQYF.

V is TRBV7-3 and J is TRBJ2-1; 8 positions agree with TRBD1. The CDR3 covers 15 residues. The V gene's germline CDR1 is SGHTA and CDR2 FQGTGA. J gave up 2 bases and V 3 bases, and 3 bases lay outside the gene matches. CDR3 loop: CASSFDRGAYNEQFF. The CDR3 DNA follows: TGTGCCAGCAGCTTCGACAGGGGCGCCTACAATGAGCAGTTCTTC. Full variable domain (rest looked up from reference TRBV7-3 and TRBJ2-1): GAGVSQTPSNKVTEKGKYVELRCDPISGHTALYWYRQSLGQGPEFLIYFQGTGAADDSGLPNDRFFAVRPEGSVSTLKIQRTERGDSAVYLCASSFDRGAYNEQFFGPGTRLTVL.

The CDR3 nucleotides are TGCAGCGTCGAATCAGGGGGCTACGAGCAGTACTTC. Encoded protein: CSVESGGYEQYF. This chain uses TRBV29-1 with TRBJ2-7; 7 bases fit TRBD1. CDR3 length: 12 residues. Germline lookup yields CDR1 SQVTM and CDR2 ANQGSEA. The V segment lost 6 bases and the J segment 3 bases; nucleotides outside the gene matches: 5.